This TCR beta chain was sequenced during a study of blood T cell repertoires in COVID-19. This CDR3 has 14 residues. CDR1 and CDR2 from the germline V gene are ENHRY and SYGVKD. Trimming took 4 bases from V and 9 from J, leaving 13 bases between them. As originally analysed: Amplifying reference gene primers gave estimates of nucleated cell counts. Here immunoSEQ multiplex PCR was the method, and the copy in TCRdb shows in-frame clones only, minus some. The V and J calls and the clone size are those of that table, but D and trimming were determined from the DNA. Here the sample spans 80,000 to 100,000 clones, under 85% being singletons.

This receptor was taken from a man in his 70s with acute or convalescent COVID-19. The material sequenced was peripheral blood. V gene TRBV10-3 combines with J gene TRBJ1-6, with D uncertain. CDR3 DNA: TGTGCCATCAGTGGACAACCTCCCGGTTCACCCCTCCACTTT. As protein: CAISGQPPGSPLHF.